These 2 T cell receptor beta chains were all obtained from the same sample, sequenced in a study of cytomegalovirus exposure and HLA in healthy donors. The PCR contained 60 Vbeta and 13 Jbeta primers. Here immunoSEQ multiplex PCR was the method, and the copy in TCRdb shows in-frame clones only, minus some. This table lists just over 200,000 clones. The sequenced sample was PBMCs. Receptors originate from a girl aged 2 to 10 in good health and CMV-seropositive.

The chain couples TRBV7-9 to TRBJ2-5; the match to TRBD2 covers 7 bases. The V and J ends lost 6 bases and 0 bases, in that order; junction bases with no gene match: 4. In germline, CDR1 is SEHNR, CDR2 FQNEAQ (reference sequence). The CDR3 extends over 14 amino acids. This chain's CDR3 is CASRSSGNQETQYF. The DNA for the CDR3 is TGTGCCAGCAGGTCTAGCGGTAACCAAGAGACCCAGTACTTC. Combining the CDR3 with reference TRBV7-9 and TRBJ2-5 gives the whole variable domain DTGVSQNPRHKITKRGQNVTFRCDPISEHNRLYWYRQTLGQGPEFLTYFQNEAQLEKSRLLSDRFSAERPKGSFSTLEIQRTEQGDSAMYLCASRSSGNQETQYFGPGTRLLVL.

This rearrangement joins TRBV18 to TRBJ2-5; 7 nucleotides line up with TRBD1. The ends lost 5 bases at V and 2 bases at J; junction bases unmatched: 8. CDR1 KGHSH and CDR2 LQKENI come from the germline V gene. This CDR3 contains 15 residues. This chain's CDR3 is CASSRTGHSQETQYF. CDR3 DNA: TGTGCCAGCTCAAGGACAGGACATTCTCAAGAGACCCAGTACTTC.